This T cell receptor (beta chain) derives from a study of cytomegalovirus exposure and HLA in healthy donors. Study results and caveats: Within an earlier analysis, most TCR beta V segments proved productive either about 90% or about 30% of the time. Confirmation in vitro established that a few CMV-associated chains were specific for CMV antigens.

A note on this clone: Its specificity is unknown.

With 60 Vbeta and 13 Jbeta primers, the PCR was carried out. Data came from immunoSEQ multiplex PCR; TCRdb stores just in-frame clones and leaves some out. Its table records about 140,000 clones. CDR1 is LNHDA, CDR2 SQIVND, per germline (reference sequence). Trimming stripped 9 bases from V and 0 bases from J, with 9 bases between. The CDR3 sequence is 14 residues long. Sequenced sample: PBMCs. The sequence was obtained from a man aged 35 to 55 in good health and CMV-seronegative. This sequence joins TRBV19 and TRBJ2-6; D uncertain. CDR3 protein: CASRPGSGANVLTF. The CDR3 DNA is TGTGCCAGCCGCCCCGGCTCTGGGGCCAACGTCCTGACTTTC.